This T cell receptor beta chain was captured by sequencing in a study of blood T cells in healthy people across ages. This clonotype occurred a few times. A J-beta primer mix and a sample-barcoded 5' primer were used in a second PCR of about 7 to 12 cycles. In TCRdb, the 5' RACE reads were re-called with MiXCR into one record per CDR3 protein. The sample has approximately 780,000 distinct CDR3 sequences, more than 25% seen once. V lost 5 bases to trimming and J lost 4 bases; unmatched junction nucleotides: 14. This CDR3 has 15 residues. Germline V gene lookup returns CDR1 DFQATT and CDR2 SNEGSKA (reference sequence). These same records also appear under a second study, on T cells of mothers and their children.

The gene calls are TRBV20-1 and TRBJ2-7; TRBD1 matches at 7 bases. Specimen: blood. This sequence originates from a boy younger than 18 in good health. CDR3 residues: CSALDKGQPIYEQYF. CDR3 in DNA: TGCAGTGCTCTGGATAAGGGACAGCCTATTTACGAGCAGTACTTC.